These 10 T cell receptor beta chains originate from one sample sequenced in a study of OX40 agonist ivuxolimab in advanced cancers. The table came from immunoSEQ multiplex PCR; TCRdb's copy has only in-frame clones and leaves some out. This repertoire shows 35,000 to 50,000 clones, around 84% found once; its top ten account for 21%. The specimen comprised CD4+ or CD8+ T cells sorted from blood, sampled in a trial of the OX40 agonist ivuxolimab. Receptor source: an adult with an advanced solid tumor such as melanoma, head and neck, liver or kidney cancer.

This rearrangement joins TRBV2 to TRBJ1-5; TRBD1 aligns across 8 bases. The junction had 8 bases not matched to a gene; V was cut back by 6 bases and J by 4 bases. This CDR3 spans 15 amino acids. Germline values: CDR1 SNHLY, CDR2 FYNNEI. CDR3 DNA: TGTGCCAGCAGGACCGGGACAGGTGAAAATCAGCCCCAGCATTTT. Translation gives CASRTGTGENQPQHF.

This chain connects TRBV19 to TRBJ2-7, with 11 bases aligning to TRBD1. The CDR3 has 14 amino acids. V gave up 6 bases and J gave up 3 bases; unmatched junction bases: 4. Germline V gene lookup returns CDR1 LNHDA and CDR2 SQIVND (reference sequence). The CDR3 coding sequence is TGTGCCAGTAGCCTGGGACAGGGGGACTACGAGCAGTACTTC. Encoded protein: CASSLGQGDYEQYF.

The chain combines TRBV7-7 with TRBJ2-1; TRBD1 aligns across 8 bases. CDR3 size: 15 residues. V was pared by 5 bases and J by 6 bases, with 9 bases of the junction left unmatched. Germline loops: CDR1 SSHAT, CDR2 FNYEAQ (reference sequence). The CDR3 is CASSLRTGISNEQFF. Here the CDR3 DNA reads TGTGCCAGCAGCCTACGGACAGGGATCTCCAATGAGCAGTTCTTC.

This chain connects TRBV21-1 to TRBJ2-7; the D call TRBD1 from the table was never checked on the DNA. TRBV21-1 is flagged as a pseudogene. This CDR3 is 16 amino acids long. The DNA of the CDR3 is TGTGCCAGCAGCAAGAACCGGGACAGGAAGGCCTACGAGCAGTACGTC. Translated: CASSKNRDRKAYEQYV.

The chain links TRBV11-2 to TRBJ2-5, with D unclear. The CDR3 consists of 12 residues. The V gene's germline CDR1 is SGHAT and CDR2 FQNNGV. The V gene lost 5 bases and the J gene lost 0 bases, with 4 bases spanning the gap. The CDR3, as DNA: TGTGCCAGCAGCCCGTACCAAGAGACCCAGTACTTC. Protein product: CASSPYQETQYF. Combining the CDR3 with reference TRBV11-2 and TRBJ2-5 gives the whole variable domain EAGVAQSPRYKIIEKRQSVAFWCNPISGHATLYWYQQILGQGPKLLIQFQNNGVVDDSQLPKDRFSAERLKGVDSTLKIQPAKLEDSAVYLCASSPYQETQYFGPGTRLLVL.

The chain uses TRBV19 and TRBJ2-1; TRBD1 aligns across 7 bases. The V gene's germline CDR1 is LNHDA and CDR2 SQIVND (reference sequence). V trimming: 2 bases; J trimming: 0 bases; junction bases outside the gene matches: 4. CDR3 length: 16 amino acids. Written as DNA, the CDR3 is TGTGCCAGTAGTATACATTCAGGGGGCTCCTACAATGAGCAGTTCTTC. Its protein product is CASSIHSGGSYNEQFF.

The rearrangement links TRBV5-5 to TRBJ2-7; 10 nucleotides match TRBD2. This CDR3 has 15 amino acids. In germline, CDR1 is SGHKS, CDR2 YYEKEE (reference sequence). The V and J ends lost 1 base and 0 bases, in that order; junction bases with no gene match: 1. The CDR3 is CASSLLAGVSYEQYF. The CDR3 region has the DNA TGTGCCAGCAGCTTGCTAGCGGGGGTCTCCTACGAGCAGTACTTC.

The rearrangement links TRBV6-6 to TRBJ2-7; D unclear. The CDR3 consists of 11 residues. CDR1 and CDR2 (germline): MNHNY, SVGAGI (reference sequence). V lost 6 bases and J lost 2, with 5 bases in between. CDR3 residues: CASSDAYEQYF. The CDR3 DNA reads as TGTGCCAGCAGCGACGCCTACGAGCAGTACTTC.

The gene calls are TRBV28 and TRBJ1-5; D might be TRBD1 (5 bases). The germline gives CDR1 MDHEN, CDR2 SYDVKM. V dropped 3 bases and J dropped 0 bases, with 18 bases sitting between them. This CDR3 has 18 amino acids. CDR3 DNA: TGTGCCAGCAGTTTGCTCCCCGGGACGGCAAATAGCAATCAGCCCCAGCATTTT. Its protein is CASSLLPGTANSNQPQHF. The whole variable domain, filled in from reference TRBV28 and TRBJ1-5, reads DVKVTQSSRYLVKRTGEKVFLECVQDMDHENMFWYRQDPGLGLRLIYFSYDVKMKEKGDIPEGYSVSREKKERFSLILESASTNQTSMYLCASSLLPGTANSNQPQHFGDGTRLSIL.

The rearrangement links TRBV5-1 to TRBJ1-1; no definite D call. The CDR3 covers 15 residues. Germline V gives CDR1 SGHRS, CDR2 YFSETQ. V lost 3 bases and J 4 bases, leaving 16 bases between the germline ends. The chain's CDR3 is CASSSDGPSGTEAFF. The CDR3, as DNA: TGCGCCAGCAGCTCAGACGGACCTTCGGGCACTGAAGCTTTCTTT.